These 3 T cell receptor gamma chains were all obtained from the same sample, sequenced in a study of gamma-delta chains in newborns, infants, children. TCRdb reanalysed the reads via CATT. The sample has 860 or so gamma-chain clones, 55% to 60% seen once. Sequencing was performed on blood. These receptors came from a child who was a newborn, infant or young child, either healthy, febrile or measles-vaccinated (not recorded which).

This clone was observed a handful of times. The chain recombines TRGV2 with TRGJ1 or TRGJ2. J lost 0 bases, V lost 1 base, and 3 bases had no gene match. CDR1 is EGSNGY, CDR2 YDSYNSKV, per germline. The CDR3 covers 14 residues. The CDR3 region has the DNA TGTGCCACCTGGGACGGTTCGAATTATTATAAGAAACTCTTT. It translates to CATWDGSNYYKKLF.

The chain employs TRGV9 and TRGJP. The J gene, missing from TCRdb, was assigned here through DNA to germline matching. This CDR3 has 17 residues. The germline V gene encodes CDR1 GITISATS and CDR2 ISYDGTV (reference sequence). The trim removed 3 bases at V and 1 base at J, leaving 3 bases unmatched. CDR3 sequence reads: CALWELGQELGKKIKVF. CDR3 nucleotide sequence: TGTGCCTTGTGGGAGTTGGGGCAAGAGTTGGGCAAAAAAATCAAGGTATTT.

Comments on this clone: The junction differs from germline at one of its ends, possibly a read error. J is TRGJ1 or TRGJ2 and V is TRGV2. Matching the DNA to germline supplied the J gene, which TCRdb does not give. The CDR3 is 12 amino acids. Germline CDR1 and CDR2: EGSNGY and YDSYNSKV. The CDR3 loop is CATRDGRYKKLF. CDR3 DNA sequence: TGTGCCACCCGGGACGGGCGGTATAAGAAACTCTTT.